This T cell receptor (beta chain) originates from a study of CD8 T cells in Susac syndrome. Study-wide background: The Susac syndrome patients were therapy-naive, on corticosteroids, or on intravenous immunoglobulin alone at blood draw.

TEMRA cells were enriched by FACS, while CD8+ and CD4+ T cells were obtained through a negative isolation that was performed magnetically. RNA amounts of about 0.5 to 1 ug underwent reverse transcription with random hexamers. TCRdb processed the immunoSEQ multiplex PCR reads anew with MiXCR; each CDR3 protein has one entry. The table has some 210,000 distinct CDR3 sequences, approximately 94% seen once. Germline V gene sequence: CDR1 MNHEY, CDR2 SVGEGT. The V end lost 4 bases, the J end lost 1 base, and 5 bases lay between the germline ends. The CDR3 covers 14 residues. The chain links TRBV6-2 or TRBV6-3 to TRBJ2-6; the D is unclear. The TCR was taken from a human donor with Susac syndrome. The sequencing input was CD4+ T cells from PBMCs. CDR3: CASSWRSGANVLTF. The DNA for the CDR3 is TGTGCCAGCAGTTGGAGATCTGGGGCCAACGTCCTGACTTTC.